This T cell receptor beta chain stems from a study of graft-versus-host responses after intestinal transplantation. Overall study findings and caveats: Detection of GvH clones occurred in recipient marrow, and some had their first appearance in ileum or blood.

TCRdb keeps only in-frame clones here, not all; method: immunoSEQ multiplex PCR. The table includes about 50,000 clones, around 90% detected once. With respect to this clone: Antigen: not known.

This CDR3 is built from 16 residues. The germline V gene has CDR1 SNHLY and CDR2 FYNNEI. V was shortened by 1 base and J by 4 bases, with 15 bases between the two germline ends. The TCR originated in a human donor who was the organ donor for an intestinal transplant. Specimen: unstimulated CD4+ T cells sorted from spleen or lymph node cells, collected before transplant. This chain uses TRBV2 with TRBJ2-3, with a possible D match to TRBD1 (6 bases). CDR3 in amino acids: CASSEDSRTAADTQYF. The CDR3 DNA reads TGTGCCAGCAGTGAAGATTCTAGGACAGCCGCAGATACGCAGTATTTT.